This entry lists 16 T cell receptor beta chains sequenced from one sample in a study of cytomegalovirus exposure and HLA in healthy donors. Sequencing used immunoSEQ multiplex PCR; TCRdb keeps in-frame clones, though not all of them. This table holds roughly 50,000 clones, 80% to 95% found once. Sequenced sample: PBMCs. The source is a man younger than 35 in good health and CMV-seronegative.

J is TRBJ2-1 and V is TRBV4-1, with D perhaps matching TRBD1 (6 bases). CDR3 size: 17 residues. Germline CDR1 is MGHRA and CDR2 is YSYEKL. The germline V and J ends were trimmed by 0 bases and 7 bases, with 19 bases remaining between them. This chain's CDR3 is CASSQEGASSYPNEQFF. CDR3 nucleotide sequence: TGCGCCAGCAGCCAAGAGGGGGCTAGCAGCTACCCAAATGAGCAGTTCTTC.

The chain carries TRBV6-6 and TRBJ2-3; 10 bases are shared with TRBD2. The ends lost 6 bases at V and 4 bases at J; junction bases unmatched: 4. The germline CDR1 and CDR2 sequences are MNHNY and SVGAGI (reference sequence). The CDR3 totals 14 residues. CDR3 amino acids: CASRGTSEADTQYF. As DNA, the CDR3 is TGTGCCAGCAGGGGGACTAGCGAAGCAGATACGCAGTATTTT.

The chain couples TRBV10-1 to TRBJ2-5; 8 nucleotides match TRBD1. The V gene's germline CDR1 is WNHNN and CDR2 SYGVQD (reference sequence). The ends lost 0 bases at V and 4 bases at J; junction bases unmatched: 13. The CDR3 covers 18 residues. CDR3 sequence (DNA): TGCGCCAGCAGTGAGTCAGGGGCTATCGGACAGGGAGGAGAGACCCAGTACTTC. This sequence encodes CASSESGAIGQGGETQYF.

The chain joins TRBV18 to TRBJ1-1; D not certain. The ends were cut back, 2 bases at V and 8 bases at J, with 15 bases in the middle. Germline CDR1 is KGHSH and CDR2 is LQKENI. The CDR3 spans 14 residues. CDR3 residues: CASSPDTLTGEAFF. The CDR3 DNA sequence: TGTGCCAGCTCACCAGACACCCTCACCGGCGAAGCTTTCTTT.

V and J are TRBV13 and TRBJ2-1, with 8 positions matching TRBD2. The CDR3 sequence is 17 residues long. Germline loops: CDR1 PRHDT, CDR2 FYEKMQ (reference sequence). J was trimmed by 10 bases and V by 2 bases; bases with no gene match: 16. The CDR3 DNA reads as TGTGCCAGCAGCTTATCAGCGGGAGCTGGGCGTGACACGGAGCAGTTCTTC. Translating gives CASSLSAGAGRDTEQFF. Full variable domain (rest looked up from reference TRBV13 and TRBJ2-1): AAGVIQSPRHLIKEKRETATLKCYPIPRHDTVYWYQQGPGQDPQFLISFYEKMQSDKGSIPDRFSAQQFSDYHSELNMSSLELGDSALYFCASSLSAGAGRDTEQFFGPGTRLTVL.

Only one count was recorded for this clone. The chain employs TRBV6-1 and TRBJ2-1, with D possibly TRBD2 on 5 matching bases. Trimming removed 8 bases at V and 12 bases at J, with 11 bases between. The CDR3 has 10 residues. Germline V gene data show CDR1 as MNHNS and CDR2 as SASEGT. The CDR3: CASLGLVQFF. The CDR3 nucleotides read TGTGCCAGCCTCGGACTTGTGCAGTTCTTC.

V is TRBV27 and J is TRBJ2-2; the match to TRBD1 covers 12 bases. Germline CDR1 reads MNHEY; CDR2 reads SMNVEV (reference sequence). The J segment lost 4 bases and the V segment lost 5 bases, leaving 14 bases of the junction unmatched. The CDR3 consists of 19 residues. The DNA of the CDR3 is TGTGCCAGCAGTGAGACCGGGACAGGGGGCGGGCGGGTCACCGGGGAGCTGTTTTTT. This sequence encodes CASSETGTGGGRVTGELFF.

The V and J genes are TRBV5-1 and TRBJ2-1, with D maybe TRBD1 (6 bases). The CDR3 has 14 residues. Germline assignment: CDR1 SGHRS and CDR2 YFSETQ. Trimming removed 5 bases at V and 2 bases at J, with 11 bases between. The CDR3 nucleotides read TGCGCCAGCAGACCGGGACAAGCCTACAATGAGCAGTTCTTC. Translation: CASRPGQAYNEQFF.

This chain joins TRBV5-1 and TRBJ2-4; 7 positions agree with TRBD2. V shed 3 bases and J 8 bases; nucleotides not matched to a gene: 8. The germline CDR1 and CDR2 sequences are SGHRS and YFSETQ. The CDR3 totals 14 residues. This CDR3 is CASSSGLVRDIQYF. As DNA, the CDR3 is TGCGCCAGCAGCTCCGGACTAGTGAGGGACATTCAGTACTTC.

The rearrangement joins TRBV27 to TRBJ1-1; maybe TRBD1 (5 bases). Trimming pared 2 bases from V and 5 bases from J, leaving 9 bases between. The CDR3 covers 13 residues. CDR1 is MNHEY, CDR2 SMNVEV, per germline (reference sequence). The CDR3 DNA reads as TGTGCCAGCAGTTTAGGGGGGGGGACTGAAGCTTTCTTT. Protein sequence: CASSLGGGTEAFF.

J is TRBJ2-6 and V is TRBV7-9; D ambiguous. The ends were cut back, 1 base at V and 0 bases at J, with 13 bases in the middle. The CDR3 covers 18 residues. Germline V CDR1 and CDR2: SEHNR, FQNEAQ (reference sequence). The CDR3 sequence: CASSLGLLAGSGANVLTF. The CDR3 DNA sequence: TGTGCCAGCAGCTTAGGTCTACTCGCCGGCTCTGGGGCCAACGTCCTGACTTTC.

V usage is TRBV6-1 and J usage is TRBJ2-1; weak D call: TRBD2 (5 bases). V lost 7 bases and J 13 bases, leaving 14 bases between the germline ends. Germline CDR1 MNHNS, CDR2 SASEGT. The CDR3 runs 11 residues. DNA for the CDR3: TGTGCCAGCATACGAGGACTTAGTCAGTTCTTC. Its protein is CASIRGLSQFF.

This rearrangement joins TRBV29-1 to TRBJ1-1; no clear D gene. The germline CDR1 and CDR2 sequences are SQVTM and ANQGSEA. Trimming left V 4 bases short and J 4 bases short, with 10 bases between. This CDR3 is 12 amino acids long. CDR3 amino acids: CSVVPSSTEAFF. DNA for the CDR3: TGCAGCGTTGTCCCTAGCAGCACTGAAGCTTTCTTT. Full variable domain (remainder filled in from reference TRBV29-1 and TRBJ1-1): SAVISQKPSRDICQRGTSLTIQCQVDSQVTMMFWYRQQPGQSLTLIATANQGSEATYESGFVIDKFPISRPNLTFSTLTVSNMSPEDSSIYLCSVVPSSTEAFFGQGTRLTVV.

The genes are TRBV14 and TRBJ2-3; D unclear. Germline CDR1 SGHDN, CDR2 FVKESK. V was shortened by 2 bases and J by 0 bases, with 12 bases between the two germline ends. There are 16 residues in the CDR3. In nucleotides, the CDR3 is TGTGCCAGCAGCCAAATCCTTGGCTCTAGCACAGATACGCAGTATTTT. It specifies CASSQILGSSTDTQYF. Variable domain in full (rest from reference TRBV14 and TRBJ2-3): EAGVTQFPSHSVIEKGQTVTLRCDPISGHDNLYWYRRVMGKEIKFLLHFVKESKQDESGMPNNRFLAERTGGTYSTLKVQPAELEDSGVYFCASSQILGSSTDTQYFGPGTRLTVL.

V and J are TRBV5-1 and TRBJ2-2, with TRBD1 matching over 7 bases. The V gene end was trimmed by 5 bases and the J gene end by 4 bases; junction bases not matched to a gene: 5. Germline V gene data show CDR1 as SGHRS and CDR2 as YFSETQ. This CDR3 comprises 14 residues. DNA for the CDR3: TGCGCCAGCAGGCTTCCAGGGGGCACCGGGGAGCTGTTTTTT. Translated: CASRLPGGTGELFF.

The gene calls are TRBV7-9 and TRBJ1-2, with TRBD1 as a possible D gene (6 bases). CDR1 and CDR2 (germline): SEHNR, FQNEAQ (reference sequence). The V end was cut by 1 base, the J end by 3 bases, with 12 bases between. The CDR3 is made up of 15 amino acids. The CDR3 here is CASSLGTESDYGYTF. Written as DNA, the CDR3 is TGTGCCAGCAGCTTAGGGACAGAAAGTGACTATGGCTACACCTTC.